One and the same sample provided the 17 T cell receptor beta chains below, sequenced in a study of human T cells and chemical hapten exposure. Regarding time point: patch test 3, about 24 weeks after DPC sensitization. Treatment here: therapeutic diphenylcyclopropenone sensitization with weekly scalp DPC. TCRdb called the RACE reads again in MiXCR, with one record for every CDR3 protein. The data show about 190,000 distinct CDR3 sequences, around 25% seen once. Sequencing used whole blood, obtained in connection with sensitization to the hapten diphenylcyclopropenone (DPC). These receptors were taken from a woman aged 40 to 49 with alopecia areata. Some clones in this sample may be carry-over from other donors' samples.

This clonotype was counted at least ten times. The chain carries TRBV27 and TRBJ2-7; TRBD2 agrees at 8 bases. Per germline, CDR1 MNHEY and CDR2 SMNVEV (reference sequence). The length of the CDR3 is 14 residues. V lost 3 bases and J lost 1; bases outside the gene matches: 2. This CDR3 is CASSFKRESYEQYF. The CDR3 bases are TGTGCCAGCAGTTTTAAGCGGGAGTCCTACGAGCAGTACTTC.

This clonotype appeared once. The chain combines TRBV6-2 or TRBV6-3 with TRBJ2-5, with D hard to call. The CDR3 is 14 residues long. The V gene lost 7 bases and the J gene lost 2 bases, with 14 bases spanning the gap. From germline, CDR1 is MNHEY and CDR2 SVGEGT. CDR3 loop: CASNPSLWQETQYF. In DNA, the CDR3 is TGTGCCAGCAACCCGAGTCTATGGCAAGAGACCCAGTACTTC.

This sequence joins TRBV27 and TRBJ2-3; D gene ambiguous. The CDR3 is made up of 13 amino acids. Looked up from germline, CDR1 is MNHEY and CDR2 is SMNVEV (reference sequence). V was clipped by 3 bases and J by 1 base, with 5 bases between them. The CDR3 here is CASSFARTDTQYF. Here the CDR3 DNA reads TGTGCCAGCAGTTTTGCGCGCACAGATACGCAGTATTTT.

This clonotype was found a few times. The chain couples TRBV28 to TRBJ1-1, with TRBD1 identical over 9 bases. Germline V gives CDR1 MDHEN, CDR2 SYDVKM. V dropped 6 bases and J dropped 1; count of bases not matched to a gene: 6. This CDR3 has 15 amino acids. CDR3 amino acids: CASREDRGPNTEAFF. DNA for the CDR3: TGTGCCAGCAGGGAGGACAGGGGCCCGAACACTGAAGCTTTCTTT.

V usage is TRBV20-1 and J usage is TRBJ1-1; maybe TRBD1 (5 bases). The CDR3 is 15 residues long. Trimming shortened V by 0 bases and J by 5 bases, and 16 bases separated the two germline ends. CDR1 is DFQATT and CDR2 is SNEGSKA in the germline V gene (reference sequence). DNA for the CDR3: TGCAGTGCTAGAGATTCGGGAGGGGTGTGGACTGAAGCTTTCTTT. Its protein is CSARDSGGVWTEAFF.

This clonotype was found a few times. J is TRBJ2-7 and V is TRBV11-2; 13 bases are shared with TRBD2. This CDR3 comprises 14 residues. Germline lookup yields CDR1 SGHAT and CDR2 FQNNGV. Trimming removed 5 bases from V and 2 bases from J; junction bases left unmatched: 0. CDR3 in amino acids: CASSGLAGAYEQYF. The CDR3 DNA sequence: TGTGCCAGCAGCGGACTAGCGGGAGCCTACGAGCAGTACTTC.

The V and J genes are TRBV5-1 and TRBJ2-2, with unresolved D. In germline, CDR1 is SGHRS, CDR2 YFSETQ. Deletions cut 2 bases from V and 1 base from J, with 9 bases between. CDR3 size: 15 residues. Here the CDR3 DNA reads TGCGCCAGCAGCTTTATGCCCGGGAACACCGGGGAGCTGTTTTTT. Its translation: CASSFMPGNTGELFF.

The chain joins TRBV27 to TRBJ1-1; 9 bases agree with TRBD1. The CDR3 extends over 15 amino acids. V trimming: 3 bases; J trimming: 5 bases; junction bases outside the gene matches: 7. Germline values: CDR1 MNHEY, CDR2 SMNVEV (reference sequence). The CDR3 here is CASSFAGTGNTEAFF. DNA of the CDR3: TGTGCCAGCAGTTTTGCCGGGACAGGGAATACTGAAGCTTTCTTT.

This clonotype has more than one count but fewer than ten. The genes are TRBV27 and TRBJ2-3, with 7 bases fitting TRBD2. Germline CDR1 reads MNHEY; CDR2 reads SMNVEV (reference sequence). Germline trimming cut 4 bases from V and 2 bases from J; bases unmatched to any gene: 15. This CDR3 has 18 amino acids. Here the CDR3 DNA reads TGTGCCAGCAGTTCCCTCAGTTGGGAGGGAAGTCACACAGATACGCAGTATTTT. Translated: CASSSLSWEGSHTDTQYF.

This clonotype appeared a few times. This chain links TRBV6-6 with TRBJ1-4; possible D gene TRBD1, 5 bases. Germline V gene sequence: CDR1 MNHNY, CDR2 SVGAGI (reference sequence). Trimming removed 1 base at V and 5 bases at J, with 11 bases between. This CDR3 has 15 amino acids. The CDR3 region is CASSYFGGVNEKLFF. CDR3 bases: TGTGCCAGCAGTTACTTCGGAGGGGTGAATGAAAAACTGTTTTTT.

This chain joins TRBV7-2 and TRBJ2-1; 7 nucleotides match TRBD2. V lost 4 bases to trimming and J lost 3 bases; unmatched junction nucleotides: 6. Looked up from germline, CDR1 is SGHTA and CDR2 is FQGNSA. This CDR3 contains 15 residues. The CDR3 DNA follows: TGTGCCAGCAGCTCGATGGCTAGCGGCTACAATGAGCAGTTCTTC. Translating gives CASSSMASGYNEQFF.

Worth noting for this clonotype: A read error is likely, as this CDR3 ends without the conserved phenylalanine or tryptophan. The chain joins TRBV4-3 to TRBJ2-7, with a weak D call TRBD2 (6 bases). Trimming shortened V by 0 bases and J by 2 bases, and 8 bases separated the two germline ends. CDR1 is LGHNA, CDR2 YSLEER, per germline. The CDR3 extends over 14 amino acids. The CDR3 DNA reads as TGCGCCAGCAGCCAAGACGGGGGAACCTACGAGCAGTACTCC. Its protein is CASSQDGGTYEQYS.

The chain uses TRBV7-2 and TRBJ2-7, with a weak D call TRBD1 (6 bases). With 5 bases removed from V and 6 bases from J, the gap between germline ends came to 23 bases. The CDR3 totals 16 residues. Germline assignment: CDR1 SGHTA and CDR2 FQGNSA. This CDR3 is CASSVQWGSGVAEQYF. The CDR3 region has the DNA TGTGCCAGCAGCGTACAGTGGGGCTCAGGGGTTGCCGAGCAGTACTTC.

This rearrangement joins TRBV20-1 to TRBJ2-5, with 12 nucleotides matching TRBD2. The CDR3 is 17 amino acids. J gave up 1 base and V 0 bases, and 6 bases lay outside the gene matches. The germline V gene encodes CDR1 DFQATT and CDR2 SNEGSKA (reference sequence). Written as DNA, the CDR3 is TGCAGTGCTAGAGACCTACTAGCGGGGGGACTCCAAGAGACCCAGTACTTC. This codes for CSARDLLAGGLQETQYF.

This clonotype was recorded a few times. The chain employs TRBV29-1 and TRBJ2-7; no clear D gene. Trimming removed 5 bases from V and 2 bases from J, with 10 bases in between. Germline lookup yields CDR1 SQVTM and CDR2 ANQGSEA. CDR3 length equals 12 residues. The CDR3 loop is CSVIREAYEQYF. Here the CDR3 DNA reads TGCAGCGTTATCCGCGAAGCCTACGAGCAGTACTTC.

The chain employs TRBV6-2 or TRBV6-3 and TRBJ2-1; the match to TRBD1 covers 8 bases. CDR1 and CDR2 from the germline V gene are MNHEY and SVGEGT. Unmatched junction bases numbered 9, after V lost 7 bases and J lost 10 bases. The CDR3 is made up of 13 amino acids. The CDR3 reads CASTTGQGREQFF. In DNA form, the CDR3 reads TGTGCCAGCACCACAGGACAGGGTAGAGAGCAGTTCTTC.

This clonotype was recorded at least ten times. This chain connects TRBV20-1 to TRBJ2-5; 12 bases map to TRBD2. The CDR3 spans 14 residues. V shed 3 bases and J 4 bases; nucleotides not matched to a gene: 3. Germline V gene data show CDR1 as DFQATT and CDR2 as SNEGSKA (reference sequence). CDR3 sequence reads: CSARTSGSTETQYF. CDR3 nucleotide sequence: TGCAGTGCTAGGACTAGCGGGAGTACAGAGACCCAGTACTTC.